Following are 11 T cell receptor beta chains from one sample sequenced in a study of blood T cell repertoires in COVID-19. Method: immunoSEQ multiplex PCR; TCRdb's copy keeps in-frame clones and lacks some. Seen here are 250,000 to 350,000 clones, around nine tenths observed once, and the top ten hold 5.5% to 7%. Material: PBMCs or T cells enriched from blood (not recorded which). The receptor set was obtained from a woman in her 30s who had recovered from COVID-19.

V gene TRBV7-9 combines with J gene TRBJ2-3; tentative D call: TRBD1 (5 bases). V lost 3 bases to trimming and J lost 6 bases, with 10 bases between them. This CDR3 region has 13 residues. Germline loops: CDR1 SEHNR, CDR2 FQNEAQ (reference sequence). The CDR3 region is CASSFDSRDTQYF. As DNA, the CDR3 is TGTGCCAGCAGCTTCGACAGCCGGGATACGCAGTATTTT.

The chain carries TRBV6-4 and TRBJ1-6; D remains unclear. Trimming cost V 0 bases and J 10 bases, with 10 bases left between them. Germline loops: CDR1 MRHNA, CDR2 SNTAGT. The CDR3 is 14 residues long. CDR3 amino acids: CASSDSARGSPLHF. CDR3 nucleotides: TGTGCCAGCAGTGACTCGGCCCGAGGGTCACCCCTCCACTTT.

V usage is TRBV2 and J usage is TRBJ2-3; the D is unclear. Germline CDR1 and CDR2: SNHLY and FYNNEI. The CDR3 has 18 amino acids. Between the trimmed V and J ends, which lost 4 bases and 1 base, there was a span of 21 bases. Written as DNA, the CDR3 is TGTGCCAGCAGTGGAGGTAGGAACCCCGCCCGGCGCACAGATACGCAGTATTTT. The encoded protein is CASSGGRNPARRTDTQYF.

The V call is TRBV2, the J call TRBJ1-2; D may be TRBD1 (6 bases). Trimming removed 9 bases from V and 6 bases from J, with 14 bases in between. Germline CDR1 SNHLY, CDR2 FYNNEI. The CDR3 is made up of 12 amino acids. CDR3 in amino acids: CASTRDTDGYTF. The CDR3 DNA reads TGTGCCAGTACCCGGGACACTGATGGCTACACCTTC. Full variable domain (outside the CDR3, taken from reference TRBV2 and TRBJ1-2): EPEVTQTPSHQVTQMGQEVILRCVPISNHLYFYWYRQILGQKVEFLVSFYNNEISEKSEIFDDQFSVERPDGSNFTLKIRSTKLEDSAMYFCASTRDTDGYTFGSGTRLTVV.

J is TRBJ2-1 and V is TRBV9; D is unresolved. V lost 3 bases and J 3 bases, leaving 13 bases between the germline ends. This CDR3 has 15 residues. Germline CDR1 reads SGDLS; CDR2 reads YYNGEE. The CDR3 reads CASSETQDFYNEQFF. In DNA form, the CDR3 reads TGTGCCAGCAGCGAGACCCAAGACTTCTACAATGAGCAGTTCTTC. The whole variable domain, filled in from reference TRBV9 and TRBJ2-1, reads DSGVTQTPKHLITATGQRVTLRCSPRSGDLSVYWYQQSLDQGLQFLIQYYNGEERAKGNILERFSAQQFPDLHSELNLSSLELGDSALYFCASSETQDFYNEQFFGPGTRLTVL.

This clone was recorded only once. The genes are TRBV29-1 and TRBJ1-2; TRBD1 aligns across 11 bases. The V gene end was trimmed by 5 bases and the J gene end by 4 bases; junction bases not matched to a gene: 12. The CDR3 contains 16 residues. Germline V gene data show CDR1 as SQVTM and CDR2 as ANQGSEA. As DNA, the CDR3 is TGCAGCGTTAGGAGGACAGGGGGCGACGTTGGCTATGGCTACACCTTC. This sequence encodes CSVRRTGGDVGYGYTF.

The chain carries TRBV9 and TRBJ1-2; 7 positions agree with TRBD1. Losses at the gene ends were 5 bases for V and 4 bases for J; bases not matched to a gene: 5. Germline CDR1 reads SGDLS; CDR2 reads YYNGEE. CDR3 length: 13 residues. The chain's CDR3 is CASSRDSAYGYTF. CDR3 nucleotides: TGTGCCAGCAGTAGGGACAGCGCCTATGGCTACACCTTC.

The chain joins TRBV5-1 to TRBJ2-5; D unclear. The CDR3 totals 12 residues. The ends were cut back, 4 bases at V and 7 bases at J, with 11 bases in the middle. Germline-derived CDR1 and CDR2 are SGHRS and YFSETQ. CDR3 nucleotide sequence: TGCGCCAGCAGCCGGGTGGTCGGGACCCAGTACTTC. It is translated as CASSRVVGTQYF.

The genes are TRBV6-6 and TRBJ2-3; 9 bases are shared with TRBD2. The CDR3 runs 15 residues. V was clipped by 5 bases and J by 4 bases; unmatched bases: 7. Germline V lookup: CDR1 MNHNY, CDR2 SVGAGI (reference sequence). This CDR3 reads CASSGLAGGPDTQYF. The CDR3 DNA is TGTGCCAGCAGTGGCCTGGCGGGGGGGCCAGATACGCAGTATTTT.

Only a few counts were recorded for this clone. This chain uses TRBV4-1 with TRBJ2-1, with 8 bases fitting TRBD2. The length of the CDR3 is 16 residues. The V gene's germline CDR1 is MGHRA and CDR2 YSYEKL. V lost 3 bases, J lost 8 bases, and 12 bases stayed unmatched. CDR3 loop: CASSQDPGLEVYEQFF. The CDR3 DNA sequence: TGCGCCAGCAGCCAGGACCCGGGACTAGAGGTCTATGAGCAGTTCTTC.

As DNA, the CDR3 is TGTGCCAGTAAGGGACACAAGGAGATCAACTATGGCTACACCTTC. It codes for CASKGHKEINYGYTF. The V call is TRBV19, the J call TRBJ1-2; D is possibly TRBD1 (6 bases). The CDR3 runs 15 residues. Germline V gene data show CDR1 as LNHDA and CDR2 as SQIVND (reference sequence). The V and J ends lost 7 bases and 2 bases respectively, with 17 bases between them.